The 25 T cell receptor beta chains below were found in one sample sequenced in a study of blood T cells in healthy people across ages. The authors ran a second PCR of about 6 to 11 cycles using a sample-barcoded 5' primer and a J-beta primer mix. TCRdb redid the calling of the 5' RACE reads with MiXCR, one entry per CDR3 protein. The repertoire holds 500,000 to 550,000 distinct CDR3 sequences, with about 24% as singletons. The same sample was also used in a study of T cells of mothers and their children.

The sequenced material came from blood. All receptors derive from a boy aged 5-17 years in good health.

The chain employs TRBV7-9 and TRBJ2-5, with D unresolved. CDR1 is SEHNR, CDR2 FQNEAQ, per germline (reference sequence). Deletions cut 8 bases from V and 11 bases from J, with 15 bases between. There are 11 residues in the CDR3. The CDR3 nucleotides are TGTGCCAGCGGCCCTACATCGGAGCAGTACTTC. The encoded protein is CASGPTSEQYF.

For the CDR3, the DNA is TGTGCCAGCAGTGATATAGCAACTAATGAAAAACTGTTTTTT. It yields the protein CASSDIATNEKLFF. The V call is TRBV28, the J call TRBJ1-4; D uncertain. V was clipped by 5 bases and J by 0 bases, with 7 bases between them. Germline values: CDR1 MDHEN, CDR2 SYDVKM. The CDR3 covers 14 residues.

Written as DNA, the CDR3 is TGTGCCAGCAGCTTAGCGGCCTTTGATGGGACTGAAGCTTTCTTT. Amino acid sequence: CASSLAAFDGTEAFF. This rearrangement joins TRBV7-9 to TRBJ1-1, with D unresolved. The germline gives CDR1 SEHNR, CDR2 FQNEAQ (reference sequence). V lost 0 bases, J lost 5 bases, and 13 bases lay in between. The CDR3 is made up of 15 amino acids.

The rearrangement joins TRBV4-1 to TRBJ2-2, with D unresolved. This CDR3 comprises 11 residues. V lost 2 bases, J lost 9 bases, and 4 bases lay in between. Germline assignment: CDR1 MGHRA and CDR2 YSYEKL. CDR3 sequence reads: CASSQFRELFF. The CDR3 DNA reads as TGCGCCAGCAGCCAATTCCGGGAGCTGTTTTTT.

This chain uses TRBV28 with TRBJ1-2; D not certain. The CDR3 is made up of 11 amino acids. V was shortened by 7 bases and J by 5 bases, with 8 bases between the two germline ends. The germline gives CDR1 MDHEN, CDR2 SYDVKM. The CDR3 DNA reads TGTGCCAGCATGAGAGGGTATGGCTACACCTTC. This translates into CASMRGYGYTF.

In its sample, this clonotype was seen a few times. The chain is built from TRBV7-3 and TRBJ2-7; no firm D call. V gave up 0 bases and J gave up 6 bases, with 15 bases separating them. This CDR3 has 15 residues. CDR1 and CDR2 from the germline V gene are SGHTA and FQGTGA. The CDR3 DNA reads as TGTGCCAGCAGCTTAACACCGGACCCTGGCTGCGAGCAGTACTTC. This gives the protein CASSLTPDPGCEQYF.

The chain uses TRBV3-1 and TRBJ2-5; TRBD2 matches 9 bases. This CDR3 is 19 amino acids long. The junction had 13 bases not matched to a gene; V was cut back by 0 bases and J by 2 bases. The germline CDR1 and CDR2 sequences are LGHDT and YNNKEL (reference sequence). The CDR3 DNA is TGTGCCAGCAGCCAAGATAATCCGGCGGGAGGGCCCATGCAAGAGACCCAGTACTTC. As protein: CASSQDNPAGGPMQETQYF.

The chain carries TRBV7-2 and TRBJ2-3, with 12 bases fitting TRBD2. This CDR3 region has 16 residues. Germline V gives CDR1 SGHTA, CDR2 FQGNSA. Trimming cost V 6 bases and J 4 bases; bases outside gene matches: 8. CDR3 region: CASRLTTSGGSDTQYF. The CDR3 coding sequence is TGTGCCAGCAGACTCACCACTAGCGGGGGGTCAGATACGCAGTATTTT.

Concerning this clonotype itself: The junction and the germline gene differ at one end; a read error may be behind it. The CDR3 loop reads CASSISQSPYNERFF. CDR3 coding DNA: TGTGCCAGTAGTATCTCGCAATCACCCTACAATGAGCGGTTCTTC. The chain recombines TRBV19 with TRBJ2-1; D is uncertain. Per germline, CDR1 LNHDA and CDR2 SQIVND (reference sequence). This CDR3 contains 15 residues.

The chain is built from TRBV7-2 and TRBJ2-2, with a weak D call TRBD2 (6 bases). The CDR3 has 14 residues. The germline V and J ends were trimmed by 3 bases and 10 bases, with 15 bases remaining between them. Germline V CDR1 and CDR2: SGHTA, FQGNSA. The CDR3 protein is CASSFGGPLVELFF. The CDR3 DNA sequence: TGTGCCAGCAGCTTCGGAGGGCCTTTAGTGGAGCTGTTTTTT. The full variable domain, its missing parts supplied by reference TRBV7-2 and TRBJ2-2, is GAGVSQSPSNKVTEKGKDVELRCDPISGHTALYWYRQSLGQGLEFLIYFQGNSAPDKSGLPSDRFSAERTGGSVSTLTIQRTQQEDSAVYLCASSFGGPLVELFFGEGSRLTVL.

This chain links TRBV6-2 or TRBV6-3 with TRBJ2-1; D is ambiguous. Germline CDR1 MNHEY, CDR2 SVGEGT. The CDR3 is made up of 15 amino acids. V dropped 6 bases and J dropped 0 bases, with 12 bases sitting between them. CDR3 loop: CASSMRPSSYNEQFF. The CDR3 DNA sequence: TGTGCCAGCAGCATGCGCCCAAGCTCCTACAATGAGCAGTTCTTC.

The V call is TRBV7-9, the J call TRBJ2-7; TRBD1 matches at 9 bases. The CDR3 sequence is 15 residues long. Germline lookup yields CDR1 SEHNR and CDR2 FQNEAQ (reference sequence). Trimming at V came to 7 bases and at J to 6 bases, leaving 13 bases not matched to a gene. Written as DNA, the CDR3 is TGTGCCAGCACCCCCACCGGGACAGGGTCGGGCGAGCAGTACTTC. Protein sequence: CASTPTGTGSGEQYF.

The genes are TRBV20-1 and TRBJ2-5, with TRBD2 matching 9 bases. CDR3 length: 14 amino acids. Germline V gene lookup returns CDR1 DFQATT and CDR2 SNEGSKA (reference sequence). The CDR3 nucleotides are TGCAGCTCGCGACGGAGTAGCGGGGGTGAGACCCAGTACTTC. Protein product: CSSRRSSGGETQYF.

This rearrangement joins TRBV20-1 to TRBJ2-5; 10 nucleotides line up with TRBD2. The last part of the DNA fits TRBJ2-1 better; the J call may be wrong. The CDR3 covers 13 residues. The germline V gene encodes CDR1 DFQATT and CDR2 SNEGSKA (reference sequence). The CDR3 spells CSAIASGSNEQFF. For the CDR3, the DNA is TGCAGTGCTATCGCTAGCGGGAGCAATGAGCAGTTCTTC.

The V and J genes are TRBV12-3 or TRBV12-4 and TRBJ2-1, with 11 bases identical to TRBD2. The CDR3 is 16 amino acids. The trim removed 4 bases at V and 5 bases at J, leaving 7 bases unmatched. The CDR3 loop reads CASSSHSGGANNEQFF. The CDR3 DNA is TGTGCCAGCAGTTCCCATAGCGGGGGGGCCAACAATGAGCAGTTCTTC.

DNA of the CDR3: TGTGCCAGCAGCTTCCCTCGACTAGCGGGGGGGAGGGGGACAGATACGCAGTATTTT. Protein sequence: CASSFPRLAGGRGTDTQYF. The chain combines TRBV7-2 with TRBJ2-3, with TRBD2 identical over 14 bases. The CDR3 sequence is 19 residues long. The germline CDR1 and CDR2 sequences are SGHTA and FQGNSA. V lost 3 bases to trimming and J lost 3 bases; unmatched junction nucleotides: 11.

This rearrangement joins TRBV4-1 to TRBJ1-4, with D hard to call. The ends were cut back, 1 base at V and 5 bases at J, with 14 bases in the middle. Germline-derived CDR1 and CDR2 are MGHRA and YSYEKL. The CDR3 extends over 16 amino acids. The CDR3 spells CASSQGRWIVNEKLFF. The CDR3, as DNA: TGCGCCAGCAGCCAAGGACGTTGGATCGTGAATGAAAAACTGTTTTTT.

The CDR3 DNA follows: TGCAGCGTTGACGGTAGGGGCACAGATACGCAGTATTTT. It yields the protein CSVDGRGTDTQYF. The chain employs TRBV29-1 and TRBJ2-3; D ambiguous. Germline V gene data show CDR1 as SQVTM and CDR2 as ANQGSEA. V dropped 3 bases and J dropped 1 base, with 8 bases sitting between them. The CDR3 extends over 13 amino acids.

This chain links TRBV7-9 with TRBJ2-1, with D perhaps assigned TRBD1 or TRBD2 (5 bases each). Germline V lookup: CDR1 SEHNR, CDR2 FQNEAQ (reference sequence). The ends were cut back, 5 bases at V and 10 bases at J, with 18 bases in the middle. The CDR3 covers 14 residues. The CDR3 DNA sequence: TGTGCCAGCAGCCCCGGGACCGCCGCAGGGGAGCAGTTCTTC. Residues: CASSPGTAAGEQFF.

The sample holds a few counts of this clonotype. The V and J genes are TRBV7-9 and TRBJ2-1; a weak D match, TRBD2 (6 bases). This CDR3 is 12 amino acids long. V lost 4 bases and J lost 9, with 10 bases in between. Per germline, CDR1 SEHNR and CDR2 FQNEAQ (reference sequence). The CDR3: CASSSLAIEQFF. The CDR3 DNA is TGTGCCAGCAGCTCCCTAGCGATTGAGCAGTTCTTC.

V and J are TRBV15 and TRBJ1-3, with 9 bases that match TRBD1. V was clipped by 6 bases and J by 1 base; unmatched bases: 4. Germline CDR1 is LNHNV and CDR2 is YYDKDF (reference sequence). This CDR3 has 15 residues. The CDR3 region is CATRRTGDSGNTIYF. The CDR3 nucleotides are TGTGCCACCAGACGGACAGGGGATTCTGGAAACACCATATATTTT.

This clonotype has more than one count but fewer than ten. The chain uses TRBV18 and TRBJ2-5; 12 bases agree with TRBD2. The J segment lost 5 bases and the V segment lost 3 bases, leaving 4 bases of the junction unmatched. The CDR3 totals 15 residues. Germline CDR1 reads KGHSH; CDR2 reads LQKENI. The CDR3 here is CASSPFGLAGETQYF. The CDR3 nucleotides read TGTGCCAGCTCACCTTTTGGACTAGCGGGGGAGACCCAGTACTTC.

The CDR3 protein is CSVELAGEISYEQYF. The CDR3 coding sequence is TGCAGCGTTGAGCTAGCGGGGGAGATCTCCTACGAGCAGTACTTC. The rearrangement joins TRBV29-1 to TRBJ2-7, with 10 bases identical to TRBD2. This CDR3 comprises 15 residues. The trim removed 3 bases at V and 0 bases at J, leaving 5 bases unmatched. Per germline, CDR1 SQVTM and CDR2 ANQGSEA.

This clonotype was detected only a few times. This chain connects TRBV14 to TRBJ2-7; D may be TRBD1 (5 bases). The J call may be wrong; the DNA end is better matched by TRBJ2-1. Germline V gene sequence: CDR1 SGHDN, CDR2 FVKESK. The CDR3 is 15 amino acids. The CDR3, as DNA: TGTGCCAGCAGCCATCCAGGGATACTCAACAATGAGCAGTTCTTC. This codes for CASSHPGILNNEQFF.

This clonotype was seen many times. The CDR3 spells CSASPAGGVQETQYF. For the CDR3, the DNA is TGCAGTGCTAGCCCGGCGGGAGGGGTCCAAGAGACCCAGTACTTC. The rearrangement joins TRBV20-1 to TRBJ2-5; 9 bases are shared with TRBD2. This CDR3 comprises 15 residues. The V and J ends lost 3 bases and 1 base, in that order; junction bases with no gene match: 6. Germline loops: CDR1 DFQATT, CDR2 SNEGSKA (reference sequence).